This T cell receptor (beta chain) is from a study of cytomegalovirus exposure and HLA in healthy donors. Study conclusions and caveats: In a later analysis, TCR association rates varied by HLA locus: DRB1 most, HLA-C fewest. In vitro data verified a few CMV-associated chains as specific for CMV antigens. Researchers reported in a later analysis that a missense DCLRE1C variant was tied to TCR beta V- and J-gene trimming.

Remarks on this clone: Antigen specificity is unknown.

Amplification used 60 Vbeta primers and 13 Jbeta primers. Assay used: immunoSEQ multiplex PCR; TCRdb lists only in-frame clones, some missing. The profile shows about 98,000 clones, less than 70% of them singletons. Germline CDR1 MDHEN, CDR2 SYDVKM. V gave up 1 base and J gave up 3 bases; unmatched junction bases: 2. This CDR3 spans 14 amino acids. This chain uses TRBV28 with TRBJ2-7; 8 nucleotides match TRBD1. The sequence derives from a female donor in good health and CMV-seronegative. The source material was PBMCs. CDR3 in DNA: TGTGCCAGCAGTTTATTTGGACAGGGCTACGAGCAGTACTTC. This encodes CASSLFGQGYEQYF.